This T cell receptor (beta chain) came from a study of blood T cell repertoires in COVID-19. Study context: Some COVID-19 samples were acute and others convalescent; all came from the United States, Italy and Spain. PBMCs, B-cell-depleted T cells, or T cells were the source of the cDNA or gDNA that made up the material.

The length of the CDR3 is 14 residues. CDR1 KGHSH and CDR2 LQKENI come from the germline V gene. V lost 3 bases to trimming and J lost 8 bases, with 14 bases between them. Per the original methods: Amplification of reference gene primers was used by the study to estimate nucleated cell counts. Repertoires were generated with immunoSEQ multiplex PCR, while TCRdb's copy carries only in-frame clones and drops some. The V and J calls and the clone size are those of that table, but D and trimming were determined from the DNA. The sample consists of roughly 39,000 clones, 75% to 90% of them appearing once.

The rearrangement uses TRBV18 and TRBJ2-1; possible D gene TRBD1, 5 bases. Material: peripheral blood. The clonotype comes from a man aged 30 to 39 with active or convalescent COVID-19. This CDR3 reads CASSPRGGLYEQFF. The CDR3 DNA reads TGTGCCAGCTCACCTAGGGGTGGGCTCTATGAGCAGTTCTTC.